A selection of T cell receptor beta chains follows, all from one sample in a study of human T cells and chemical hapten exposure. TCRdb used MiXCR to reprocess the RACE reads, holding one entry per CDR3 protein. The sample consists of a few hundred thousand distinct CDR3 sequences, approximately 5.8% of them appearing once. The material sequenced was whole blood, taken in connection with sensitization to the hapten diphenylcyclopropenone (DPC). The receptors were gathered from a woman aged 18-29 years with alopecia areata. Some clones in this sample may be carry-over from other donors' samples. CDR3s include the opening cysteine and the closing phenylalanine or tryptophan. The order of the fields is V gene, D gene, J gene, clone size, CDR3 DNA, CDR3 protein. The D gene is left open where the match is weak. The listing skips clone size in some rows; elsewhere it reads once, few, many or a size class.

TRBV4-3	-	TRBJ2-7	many	TGCGCCAGCAGCCCCGACCCGGACCCAGCCTACGAGCAGTACTTC	CASSPDPDPAYEQYF
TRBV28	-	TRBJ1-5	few	TGTGCCAGCAGTTTTGGGGGGGTTTTTAGAGATCAGCCCCAGCATTTT	CASSFGGVFRDQPQHF
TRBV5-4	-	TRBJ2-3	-	TGTGCCAGCAGCACCGGAACAGGTCCAGGGAGCACAGATACGCAGTATTTT	CASSTGTGPGSTDTQYF
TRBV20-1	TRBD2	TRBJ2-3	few	TGCAGTGCACTGACTAGCGGGGGGGAAGATACGCAGTATTTT	CSALTSGGEDTQYF
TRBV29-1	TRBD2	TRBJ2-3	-	TGCAGCGTTGACGGGACTAGCGGGGAGTCCGACCAAGAAACTAGCACAGATACGCAGTATTTT	CSVDGTSGESDQETSTDTQYF
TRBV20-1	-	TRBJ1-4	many	TGCAGTGCTAGAGATCCTCCAAACGGGGAAAAACTGTTTTTT	CSARDPPNGEKLFF
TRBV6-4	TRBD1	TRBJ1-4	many	TGTGCCAGCAGTGCTTACGGGACAGGTCGGGAAAAACTGTTTTTT	CASSAYGTGREKLFF
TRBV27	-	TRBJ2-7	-	TGTGCCAGCAGGCAGAGGGGGGGGCTTTCCGTGCAGTACTTC	CASRQRGGLSVQYF
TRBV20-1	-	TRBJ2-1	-	TGCAGTGCTAGAACTTACAATGAGCAGTTCTTC	CSARTYNEQFF
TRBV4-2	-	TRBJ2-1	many	TGTGCCAGCAGCCAAGCTGGCGGGTCCCTCTCCTACAATGAGCAGTTCTTC	CASSQAGGSLSYNEQFF